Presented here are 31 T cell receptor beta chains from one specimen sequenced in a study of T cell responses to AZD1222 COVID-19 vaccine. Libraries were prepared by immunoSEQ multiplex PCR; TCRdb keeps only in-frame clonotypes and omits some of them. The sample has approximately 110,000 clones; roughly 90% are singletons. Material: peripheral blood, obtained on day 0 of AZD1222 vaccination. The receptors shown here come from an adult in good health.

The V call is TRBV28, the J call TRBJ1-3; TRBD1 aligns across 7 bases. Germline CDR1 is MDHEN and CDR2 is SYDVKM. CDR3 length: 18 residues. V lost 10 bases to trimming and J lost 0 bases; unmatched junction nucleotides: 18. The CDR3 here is CATDSSSLGTDSGNTIYF. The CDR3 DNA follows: TGTGCCACCGACTCATCCAGCCTCGGGACAGACTCTGGAAACACCATATATTTT. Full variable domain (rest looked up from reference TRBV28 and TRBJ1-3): DVKVTQSSRYLVKRTGEKVFLECVQDMDHENMFWYRQDPGLGLRLIYFSYDVKMKEKGDIPEGYSVSREKKERFSLILESASTNQTSMYLCATDSSSLGTDSGNTIYFGEGSWLTVV.

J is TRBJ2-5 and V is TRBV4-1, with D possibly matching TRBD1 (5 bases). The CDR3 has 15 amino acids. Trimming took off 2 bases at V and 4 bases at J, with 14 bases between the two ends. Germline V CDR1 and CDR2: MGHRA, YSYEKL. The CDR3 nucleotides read TGCGCCAGCAGCCAAAACCTTGTTGGGGCAGAGACCCAGTACTTC. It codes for CASSQNLVGAETQYF.

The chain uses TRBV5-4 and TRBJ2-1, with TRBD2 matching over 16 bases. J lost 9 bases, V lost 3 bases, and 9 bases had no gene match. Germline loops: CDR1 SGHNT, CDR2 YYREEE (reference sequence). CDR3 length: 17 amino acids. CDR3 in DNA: TGTGCCAGCAGCTCGGGACTAGCGGGGGGGATCAACAGTGAGCAGTTCTTC. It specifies CASSSGLAGGINSEQFF.

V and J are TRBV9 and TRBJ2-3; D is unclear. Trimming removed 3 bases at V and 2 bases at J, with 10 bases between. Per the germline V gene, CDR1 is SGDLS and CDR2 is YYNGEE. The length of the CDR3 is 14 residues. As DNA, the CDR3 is TGTGCCAGCAGCGCTCGCTATACCACAGATACGCAGTATTTT. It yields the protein CASSARYTTDTQYF.

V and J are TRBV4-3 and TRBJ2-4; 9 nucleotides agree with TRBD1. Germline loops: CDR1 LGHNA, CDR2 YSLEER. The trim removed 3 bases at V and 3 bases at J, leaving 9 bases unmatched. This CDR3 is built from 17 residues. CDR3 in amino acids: CASSQDPGQGVKNIQYF. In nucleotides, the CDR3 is TGCGCCAGCAGCCAGGATCCGGGACAGGGAGTCAAAAACATTCAGTACTTC.

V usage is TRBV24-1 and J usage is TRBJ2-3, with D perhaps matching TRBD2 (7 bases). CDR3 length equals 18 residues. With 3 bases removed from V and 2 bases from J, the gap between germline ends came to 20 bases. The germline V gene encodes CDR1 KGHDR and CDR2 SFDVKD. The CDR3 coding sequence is TGTGCCACCAGTGATCCAACGTTAGGGGGGGGATTCACAGATACGCAGTATTTT. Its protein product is CATSDPTLGGGFTDTQYF.

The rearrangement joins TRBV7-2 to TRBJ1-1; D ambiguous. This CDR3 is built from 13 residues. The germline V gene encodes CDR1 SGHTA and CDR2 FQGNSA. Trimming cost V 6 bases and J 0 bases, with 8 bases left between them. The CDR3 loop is CASRKAVNTEAFF. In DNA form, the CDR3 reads TGTGCCAGCAGGAAAGCTGTGAACACTGAAGCTTTCTTT.

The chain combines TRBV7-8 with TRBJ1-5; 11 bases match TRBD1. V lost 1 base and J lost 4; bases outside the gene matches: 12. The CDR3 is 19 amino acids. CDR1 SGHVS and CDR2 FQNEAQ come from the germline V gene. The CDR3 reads CASSLDRAGTGGSNQPQHF. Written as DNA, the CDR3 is TGTGCCAGCAGCTTAGATCGGGCTGGGACAGGGGGATCAAATCAGCCCCAGCATTTT.

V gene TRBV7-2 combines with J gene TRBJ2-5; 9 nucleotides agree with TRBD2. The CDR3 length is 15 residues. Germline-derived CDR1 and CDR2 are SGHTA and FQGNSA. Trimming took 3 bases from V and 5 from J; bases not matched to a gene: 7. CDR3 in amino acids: CASSLMSSGKETQYF. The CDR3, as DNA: TGTGCCAGCAGCTTGATGTCTAGCGGGAAGGAGACCCAGTACTTC.

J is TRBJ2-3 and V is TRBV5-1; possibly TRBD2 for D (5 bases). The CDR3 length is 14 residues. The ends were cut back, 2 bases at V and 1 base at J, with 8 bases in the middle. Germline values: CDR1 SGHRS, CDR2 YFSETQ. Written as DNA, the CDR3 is TGCGCCAGCAGCTTCGGGGAACGCACAGATACGCAGTATTTT. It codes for CASSFGERTDTQYF.

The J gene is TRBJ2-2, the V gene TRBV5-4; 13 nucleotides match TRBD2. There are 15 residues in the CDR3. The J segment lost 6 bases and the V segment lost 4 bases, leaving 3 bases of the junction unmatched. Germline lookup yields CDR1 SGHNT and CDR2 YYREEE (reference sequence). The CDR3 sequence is CASSRLAGGPGELFF. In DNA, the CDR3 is TGTGCCAGCAGCCGACTAGCGGGAGGCCCCGGGGAGCTGTTTTTT.

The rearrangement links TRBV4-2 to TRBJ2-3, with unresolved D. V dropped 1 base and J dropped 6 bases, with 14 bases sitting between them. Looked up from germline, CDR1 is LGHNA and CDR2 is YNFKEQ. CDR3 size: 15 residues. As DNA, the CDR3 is TGTGCCAGCAGCCAAGGAGCGAGCGCCGAGGATACGCAGTATTTT. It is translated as CASSQGASAEDTQYF.

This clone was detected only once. The CDR3 protein is CASSLQRTGGAYEQYF. The CDR3 nucleotides read TGTGCCAGCAGCCTCCAAAGGACAGGGGGGGCCTACGAGCAGTACTTC. This rearrangement joins TRBV3-1 (or the pseudogene TRBV3-2) to TRBJ2-7, with TRBD1 identical over 10 bases. The CDR3 consists of 16 residues. Trimming at V came to 4 bases and at J to 2 bases, leaving 8 bases not matched to a gene. CDR1 LGHDT and CDR2 YNNKEL come from the germline V gene (reference sequence).

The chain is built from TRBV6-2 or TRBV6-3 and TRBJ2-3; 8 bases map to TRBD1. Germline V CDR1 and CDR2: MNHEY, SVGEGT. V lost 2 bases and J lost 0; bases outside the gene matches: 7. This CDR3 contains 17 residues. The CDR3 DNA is TGTGCCAGCAGTTACCCCGGACAGGGCCCTAGCACAGATACGCAGTATTTT. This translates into CASSYPGQGPSTDTQYF.

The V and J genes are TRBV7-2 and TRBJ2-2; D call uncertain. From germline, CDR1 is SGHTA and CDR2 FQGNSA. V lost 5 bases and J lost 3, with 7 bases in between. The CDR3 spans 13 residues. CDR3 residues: CASSQADTGELFF. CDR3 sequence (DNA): TGTGCCAGCAGCCAGGCCGACACCGGGGAGCTGTTTTTT.

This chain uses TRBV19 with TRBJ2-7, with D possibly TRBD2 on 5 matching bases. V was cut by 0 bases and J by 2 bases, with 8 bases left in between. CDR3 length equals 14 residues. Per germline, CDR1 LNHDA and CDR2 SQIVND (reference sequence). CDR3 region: CASSIDREAYEQYF. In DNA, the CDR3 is TGTGCCAGTAGTATAGATCGGGAAGCCTACGAGCAGTACTTC.

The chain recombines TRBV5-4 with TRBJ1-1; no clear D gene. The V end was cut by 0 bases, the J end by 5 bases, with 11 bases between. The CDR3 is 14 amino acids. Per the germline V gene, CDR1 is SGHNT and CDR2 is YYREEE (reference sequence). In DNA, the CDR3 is TGTGCCAGCAGCTTGGAAGGGTGGAGGACTGAAGCTTTCTTT. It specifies CASSLEGWRTEAFF.

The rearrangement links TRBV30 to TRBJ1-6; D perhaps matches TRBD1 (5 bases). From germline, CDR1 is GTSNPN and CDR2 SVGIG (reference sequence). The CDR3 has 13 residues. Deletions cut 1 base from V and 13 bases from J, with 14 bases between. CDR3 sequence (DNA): TGTGCCTGGAGTGGAGAACAGTGGGGCCCCCTCCACTTT. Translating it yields CAWSGEQWGPLHF.

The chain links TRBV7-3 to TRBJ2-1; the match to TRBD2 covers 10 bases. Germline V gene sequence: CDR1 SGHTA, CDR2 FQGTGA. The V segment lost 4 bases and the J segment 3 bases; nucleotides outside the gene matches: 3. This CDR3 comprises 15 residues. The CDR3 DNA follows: TGTGCCAGCAGCTCTAGCGGGGGCCTCTACAATGAGCAGTTCTTC. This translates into CASSSSGGLYNEQFF.

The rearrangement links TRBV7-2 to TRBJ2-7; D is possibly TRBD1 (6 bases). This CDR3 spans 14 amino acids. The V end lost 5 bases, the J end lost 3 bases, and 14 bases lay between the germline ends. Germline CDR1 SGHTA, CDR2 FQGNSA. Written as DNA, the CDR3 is TGTGCCAGCAGCCAGGACAGCTGGGGCTACGAGCAGTACTTC. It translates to CASSQDSWGYEQYF.

This chain's CDR3 is CASSSGDSYEQYF. The CDR3 region has the DNA TGCGCCAGCAGCTCCGGTGACTCCTACGAGCAGTACTTC. This chain joins TRBV5-1 and TRBJ2-7, with no clear D. The ends were cut back, 3 bases at V and 0 bases at J, with 7 bases in the middle. CDR3 length: 13 amino acids. CDR1 and CDR2 (germline): SGHRS, YFSETQ.

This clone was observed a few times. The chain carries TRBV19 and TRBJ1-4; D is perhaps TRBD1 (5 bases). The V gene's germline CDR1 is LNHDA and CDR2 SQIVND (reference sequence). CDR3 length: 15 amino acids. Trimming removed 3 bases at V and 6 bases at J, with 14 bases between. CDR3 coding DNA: TGTGCCAGTAGTATGGGGGGAAACCGGCATGAAAAACTGTTTTTT. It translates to CASSMGGNRHEKLFF.

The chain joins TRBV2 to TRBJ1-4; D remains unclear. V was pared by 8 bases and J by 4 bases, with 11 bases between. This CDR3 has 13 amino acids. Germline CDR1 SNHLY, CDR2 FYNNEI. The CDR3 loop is CASLGGNNEKLFF. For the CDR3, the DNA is TGTGCCAGCCTGGGTGGAAATAATGAAAAACTGTTTTTT.

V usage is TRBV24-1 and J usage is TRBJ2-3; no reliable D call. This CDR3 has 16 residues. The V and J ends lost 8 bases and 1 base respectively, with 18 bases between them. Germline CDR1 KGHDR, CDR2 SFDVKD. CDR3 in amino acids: CATTGRNPVGTDTQYF. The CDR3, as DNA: TGTGCCACCACTGGACGGAACCCTGTAGGCACAGATACGCAGTATTTT.

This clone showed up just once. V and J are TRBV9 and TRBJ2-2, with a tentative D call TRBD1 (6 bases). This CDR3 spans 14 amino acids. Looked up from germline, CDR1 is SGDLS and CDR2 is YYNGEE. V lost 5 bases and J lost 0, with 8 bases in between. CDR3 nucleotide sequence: TGTGCCAGCAGAGGACAGACGAACACCGGGGAGCTGTTTTTT. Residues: CASRGQTNTGELFF. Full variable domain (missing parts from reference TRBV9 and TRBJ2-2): DSGVTQTPKHLITATGQRVTLRCSPRSGDLSVYWYQQSLDQGLQFLIQYYNGEERAKGNILERFSAQQFPDLHSELNLSSLELGDSALYFCASRGQTNTGELFFGEGSRLTVL.

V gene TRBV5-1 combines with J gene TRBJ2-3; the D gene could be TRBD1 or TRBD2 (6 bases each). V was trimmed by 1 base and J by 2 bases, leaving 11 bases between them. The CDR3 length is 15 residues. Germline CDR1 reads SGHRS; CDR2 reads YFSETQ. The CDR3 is CASSLIGGPTDTQYF. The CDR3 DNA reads TGCGCCAGCAGCTTGATCGGGGGCCCCACAGATACGCAGTATTTT.

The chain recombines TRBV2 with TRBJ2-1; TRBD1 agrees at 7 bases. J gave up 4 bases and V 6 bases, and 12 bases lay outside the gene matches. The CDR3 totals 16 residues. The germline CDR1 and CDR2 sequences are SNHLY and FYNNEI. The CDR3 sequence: CASRALPRQGYNEQFF. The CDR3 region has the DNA TGTGCCAGCAGGGCCCTACCCCGACAGGGTTACAATGAGCAGTTCTTC.

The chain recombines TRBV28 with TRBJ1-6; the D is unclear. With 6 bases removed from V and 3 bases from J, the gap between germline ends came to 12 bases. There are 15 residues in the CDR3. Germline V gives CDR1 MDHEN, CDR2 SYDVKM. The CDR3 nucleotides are TGTGCCAGCAGCCCGGTTAGGGACTATAATTCACCCCTCCACTTT. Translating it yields CASSPVRDYNSPLHF.

CDR3 DNA: TGTGCCAGCAGCTTAGAACAGGGGTTTGAAGCTTTCTTT. This translates into CASSLEQGFEAFF. The J gene is TRBJ1-1, the V gene TRBV7-9; 7 positions match TRBD1. V dropped 1 base and J dropped 7; count of bases not matched to a gene: 3. The CDR3 loop spans 13 amino acids. Germline V gene sequence: CDR1 SEHNR, CDR2 FQNEAQ (reference sequence). Full variable domain (remainder filled in from reference TRBV7-9 and TRBJ1-1): DTGVSQNPRHKITKRGQNVTFRCDPISEHNRLYWYRQTLGQGPEFLTYFQNEAQLEKSRLLSDRFSAERPKGSFSTLEIQRTEQGDSAMYLCASSLEQGFEAFFGQGTRLTVV.

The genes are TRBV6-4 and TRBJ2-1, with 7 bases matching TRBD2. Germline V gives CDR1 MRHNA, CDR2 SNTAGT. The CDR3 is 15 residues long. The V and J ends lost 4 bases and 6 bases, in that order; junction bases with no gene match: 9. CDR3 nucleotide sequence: TGTGCCAGCAGTGCCACGGGAGGTAGTAGCAATGAGCAGTTCTTC. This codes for CASSATGGSSNEQFF.

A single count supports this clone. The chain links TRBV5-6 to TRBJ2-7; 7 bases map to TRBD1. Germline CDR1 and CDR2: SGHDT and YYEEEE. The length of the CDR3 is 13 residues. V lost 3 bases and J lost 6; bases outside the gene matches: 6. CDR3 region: CASSWPDRSEQYF. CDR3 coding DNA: TGTGCCAGCAGCTGGCCGGACAGGAGCGAGCAGTACTTC.